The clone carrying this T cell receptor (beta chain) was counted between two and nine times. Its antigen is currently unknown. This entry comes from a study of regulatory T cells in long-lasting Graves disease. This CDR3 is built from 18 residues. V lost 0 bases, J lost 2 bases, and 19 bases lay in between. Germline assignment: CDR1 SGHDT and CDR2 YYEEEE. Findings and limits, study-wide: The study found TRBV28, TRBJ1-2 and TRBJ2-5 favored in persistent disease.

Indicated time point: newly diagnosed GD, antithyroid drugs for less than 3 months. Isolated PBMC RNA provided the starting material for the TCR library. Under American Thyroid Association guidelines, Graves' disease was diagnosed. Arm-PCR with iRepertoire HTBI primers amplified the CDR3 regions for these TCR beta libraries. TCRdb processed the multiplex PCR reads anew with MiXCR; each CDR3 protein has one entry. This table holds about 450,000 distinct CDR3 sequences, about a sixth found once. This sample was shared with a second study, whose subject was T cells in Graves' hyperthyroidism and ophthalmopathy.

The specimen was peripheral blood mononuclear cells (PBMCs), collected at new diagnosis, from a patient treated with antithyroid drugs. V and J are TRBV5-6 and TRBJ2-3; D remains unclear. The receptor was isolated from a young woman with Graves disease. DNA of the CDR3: TGTGCCAGCAGCTTGGTAAAGAATAGCAGAATCTACACAGATACGCAGTATTTT. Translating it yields CASSLVKNSRIYTDTQYF.